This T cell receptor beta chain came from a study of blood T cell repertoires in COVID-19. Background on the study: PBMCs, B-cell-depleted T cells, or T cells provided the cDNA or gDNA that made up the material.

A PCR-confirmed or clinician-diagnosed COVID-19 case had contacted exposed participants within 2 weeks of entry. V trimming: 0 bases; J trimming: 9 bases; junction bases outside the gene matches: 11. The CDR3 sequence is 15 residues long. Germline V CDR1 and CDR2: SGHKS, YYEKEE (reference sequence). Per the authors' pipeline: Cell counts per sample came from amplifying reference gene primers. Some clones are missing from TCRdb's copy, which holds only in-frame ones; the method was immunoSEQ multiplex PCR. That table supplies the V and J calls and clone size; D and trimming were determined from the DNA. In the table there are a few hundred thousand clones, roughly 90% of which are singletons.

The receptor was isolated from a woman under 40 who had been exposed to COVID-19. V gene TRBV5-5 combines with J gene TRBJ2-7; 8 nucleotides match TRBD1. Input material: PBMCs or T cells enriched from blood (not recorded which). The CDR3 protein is CASSLAGGQGNWQYF. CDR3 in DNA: TGTGCCAGCAGCTTGGCCGGTGGACAGGGAAACTGGCAGTACTTC.